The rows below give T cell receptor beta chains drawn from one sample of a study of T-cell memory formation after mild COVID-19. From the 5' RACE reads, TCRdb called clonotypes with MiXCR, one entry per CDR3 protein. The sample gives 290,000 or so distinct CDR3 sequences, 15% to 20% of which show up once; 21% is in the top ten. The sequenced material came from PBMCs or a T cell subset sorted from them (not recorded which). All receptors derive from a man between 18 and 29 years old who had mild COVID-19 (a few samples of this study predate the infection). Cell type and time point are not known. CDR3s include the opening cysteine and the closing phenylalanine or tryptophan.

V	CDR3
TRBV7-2	CASSLDPGKRTDTQYF
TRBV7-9	CASSAASTPYEQYF
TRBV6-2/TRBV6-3	CASSRTGVTGELFF
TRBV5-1	CASSQEARQGASTDTQYF
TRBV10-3	CAISRDSINEQFF
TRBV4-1	CASSQIATNEKLFF
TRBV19	CASRRGAGETQYF
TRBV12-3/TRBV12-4	CASSSGGPEQYF
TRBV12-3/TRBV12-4	CASSLQSTDTQYF
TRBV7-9	CASSLVGDSYQPQHF
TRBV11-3	CASSVGTGGTGELFF
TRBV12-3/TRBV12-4	CASTGEVFNGYTF
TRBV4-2	CASSQGVRGQQFF
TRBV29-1	CSVEESRAANYGYTF
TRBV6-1	CASSEVAGWLETQYF
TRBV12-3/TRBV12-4	CASSFVWTFF
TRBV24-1	CATSDATRTGVNEQFF
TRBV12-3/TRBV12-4	CASSFSGQGNIQYF
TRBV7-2	CASSGGGQTYNEQFF
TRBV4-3	CASSQSVQESYEQYF
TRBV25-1	CATLGGLRYGYTF
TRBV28	CASSYTQGTGYTF
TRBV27	CASGFYSSSGNTIYF
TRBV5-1	CASSLTGAVISPLHF
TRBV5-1	CASSLTPWGTEAFF
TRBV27	CASSFWSSGANVLTF
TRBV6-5	CASSYPGDSTDTQYF
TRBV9	CASSDGLAGVSYNEQFF
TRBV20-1	CSATTGGAITEAFF
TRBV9	CASSVVVSGYGYTF
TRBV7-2	CASTRSNEQFF
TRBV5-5	CASSSAGLRTWSEQFF
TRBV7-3	CASSSLTSGVGTDTQYF
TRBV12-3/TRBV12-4	CASSLALRDTQYF
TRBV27	CASSLSRGSNEQFF
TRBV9	CASSVGAGRNTEAFF
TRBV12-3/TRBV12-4	CASMAILTDTQYF
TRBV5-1	CASRGGAGNEQFF
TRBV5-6	CASSLQSPGSPLHF
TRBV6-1	CARGPGGEKLFF
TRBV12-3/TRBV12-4	CASGAGRTNEQFF
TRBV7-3	CASRGGGSSGELFF
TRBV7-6	CASSGRDSSYEQYF
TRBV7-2	CASSWDTSEAFF
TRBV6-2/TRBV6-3	CASSYSDRERWHF